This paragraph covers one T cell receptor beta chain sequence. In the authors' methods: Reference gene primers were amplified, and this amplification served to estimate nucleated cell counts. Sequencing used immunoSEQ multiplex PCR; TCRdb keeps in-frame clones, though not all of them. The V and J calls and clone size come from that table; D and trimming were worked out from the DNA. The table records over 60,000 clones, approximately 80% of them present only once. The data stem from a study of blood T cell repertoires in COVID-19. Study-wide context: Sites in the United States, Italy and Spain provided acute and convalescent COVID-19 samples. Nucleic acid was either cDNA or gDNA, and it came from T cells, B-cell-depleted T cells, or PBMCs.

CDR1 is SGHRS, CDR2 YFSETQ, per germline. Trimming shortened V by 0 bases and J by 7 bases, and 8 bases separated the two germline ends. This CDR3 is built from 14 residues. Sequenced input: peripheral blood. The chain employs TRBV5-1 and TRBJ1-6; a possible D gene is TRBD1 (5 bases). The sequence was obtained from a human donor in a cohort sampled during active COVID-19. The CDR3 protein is CASSLGQINSPLHF. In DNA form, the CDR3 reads TGCGCCAGCAGCTTGGGACAGATAAATTCACCCCTCCACTTT.